This TCR beta chain was captured by sequencing in a study of blood T cell repertoires in COVID-19. About the research overall: Acute-phase and convalescent COVID-19 samples originated in the United States, Italy and Spain.

Study processing details: Quantification of nucleated cells was approximated via reference gene primer amplification. Only in-frame clones appear in the TCRdb table, and some are missing; sequencing was by immunoSEQ multiplex PCR. The V and J calls and clone size are taken from that table; D and trimming were inferred from the DNA. The table records under 300,000 clones, around nine tenths of them present only once. The V end lost 3 bases, the J end lost 5 bases, and 14 bases lay between the germline ends. In germline, CDR1 is SEHNR, CDR2 FQNEAQ (reference sequence). The CDR3 has 15 amino acids. The chain recombines TRBV7-9 with TRBJ2-1, with D possibly being TRBD1 (6 bases). The TCR originated in a woman between 65 and 79 years old with active or convalescent COVID-19. Sequenced sample: peripheral blood. This CDR3 reads CASSFSWSGDNEQFF. In DNA form, the CDR3 reads TGTGCCAGCAGCTTTTCGTGGTCAGGGGACAATGAGCAGTTCTTC. The full variable domain, rest sourced from reference TRBV7-9 and TRBJ2-1, is DTGVSQNPRHKITKRGQNVTFRCDPISEHNRLYWYRQTLGQGPEFLTYFQNEAQLEKSRLLSDRFSAERPKGSFSTLEIQRTEQGDSAMYLCASSFSWSGDNEQFFGPGTRLTVL.